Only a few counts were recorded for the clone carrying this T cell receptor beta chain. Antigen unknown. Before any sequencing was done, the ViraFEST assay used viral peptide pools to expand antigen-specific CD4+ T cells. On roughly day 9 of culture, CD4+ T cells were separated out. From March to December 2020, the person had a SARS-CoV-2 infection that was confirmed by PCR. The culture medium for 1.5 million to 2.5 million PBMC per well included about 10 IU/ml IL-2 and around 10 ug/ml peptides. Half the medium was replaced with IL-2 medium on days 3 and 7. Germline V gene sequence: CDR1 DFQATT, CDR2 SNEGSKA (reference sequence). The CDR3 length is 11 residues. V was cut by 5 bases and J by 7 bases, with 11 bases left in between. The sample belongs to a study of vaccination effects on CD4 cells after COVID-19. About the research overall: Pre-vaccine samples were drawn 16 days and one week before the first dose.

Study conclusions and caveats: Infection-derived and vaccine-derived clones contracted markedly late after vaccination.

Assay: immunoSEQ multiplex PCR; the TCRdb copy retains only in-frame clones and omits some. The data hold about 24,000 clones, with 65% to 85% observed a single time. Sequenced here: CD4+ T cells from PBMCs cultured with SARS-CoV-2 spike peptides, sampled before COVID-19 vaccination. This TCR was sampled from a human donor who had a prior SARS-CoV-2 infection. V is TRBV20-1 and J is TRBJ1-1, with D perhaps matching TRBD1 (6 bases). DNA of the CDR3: TGCAGTGCTCCTGACAGGCATGAAGCTTTCTTT. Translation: CSAPDRHEAFF.